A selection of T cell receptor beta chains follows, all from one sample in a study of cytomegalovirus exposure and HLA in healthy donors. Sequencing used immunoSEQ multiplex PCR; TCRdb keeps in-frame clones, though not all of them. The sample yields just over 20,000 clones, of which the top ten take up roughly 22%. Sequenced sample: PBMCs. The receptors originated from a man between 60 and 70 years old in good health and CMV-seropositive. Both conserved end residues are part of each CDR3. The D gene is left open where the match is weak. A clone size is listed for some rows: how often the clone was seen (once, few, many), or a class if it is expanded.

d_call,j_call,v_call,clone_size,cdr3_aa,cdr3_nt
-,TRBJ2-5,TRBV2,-,CASKYGSGETQYF,TGTGCCAGCAAGTACGGGAGTGGGGAGACCCAGTACTTC
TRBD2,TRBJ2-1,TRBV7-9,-,CASRTSGSIDEQFF,TGTGCCAGCAGAACTAGCGGGAGTATCGATGAGCAGTTCTTC
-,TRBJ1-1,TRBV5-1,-,CASSLARQGTEAFF,TGCGCCAGCAGCTTGGCGCGGCAGGGCACTGAAGCTTTCTTT
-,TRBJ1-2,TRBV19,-,CASSILGQYVYGYTF,TGTGCCAGTAGTATTTTGGGCCAGTACGTCTATGGCTACACCTTC
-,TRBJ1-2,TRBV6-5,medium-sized,CASSYRLGGGYTF,TGTGCCAGCAGTTACAGACTCGGGGGAGGCTACACCTTC
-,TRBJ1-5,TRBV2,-,CASSDGGGSNQPQHF,TGTGCCAGCAGTGATGGGGGGGGTAGCAATCAGCCCCAGCATTTT
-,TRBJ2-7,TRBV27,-,CASSDPGGREQYF,TGTGCCAGCAGTGACCCCGGGGGACGCGAGCAGTACTTC
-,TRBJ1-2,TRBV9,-,CASSLDGDGYTF,TGTGCCAGCAGCCTGGACGGGGATGGCTACACCTTC
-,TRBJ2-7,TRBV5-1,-,CASSLDGLPKQYF,TGCGCCAGCAGCTTAGACGGGTTGCCCAAGCAGTACTTC
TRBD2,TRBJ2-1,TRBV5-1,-,CASSLTSGTRNEQFF,TGCGCCAGCAGCTTGACTAGCGGCACAAGGAATGAGCAGTTCTTC
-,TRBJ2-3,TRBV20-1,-,CSARQTDTQYF,TGCAGTGCTAGGCAGACAGATACGCAGTATTTT
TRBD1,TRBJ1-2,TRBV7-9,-,CASSSDRAGGFGYTF,TGTGCCAGCAGCTCTGATAGGGCAGGGGGCTTTGGCTACACCTTC
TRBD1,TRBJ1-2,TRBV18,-,CASSPGTGERIYGYTF,TGTGCCAGCTCACCCGGGACAGGGGAGAGAATCTATGGCTACACCTTC
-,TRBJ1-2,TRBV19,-,CASSIDSGYTF,TGTGCCAGTAGTATCGACTCCGGCTACACCTTC
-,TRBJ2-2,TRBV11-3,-,CASSFTANTGELFF,TGTGCCAGCAGCTTTACAGCGAACACCGGGGAGCTGTTTTTT
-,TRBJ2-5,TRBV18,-,CASSPDTETQYF,TGTGCCAGCTCACCAGACACAGAGACCCAGTACTTC
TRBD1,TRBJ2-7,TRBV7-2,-,CASRPGQGYEQYF,TGTGCCAGCAGGCCGGGACAGGGCTACGAGCAGTACTTC
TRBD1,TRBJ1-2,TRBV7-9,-,CASSFGQGNNYGYTF,TGTGCCAGCAGCTTTGGACAGGGAAATAACTATGGCTACACCTTC
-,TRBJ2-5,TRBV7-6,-,CASSIQGSQYF,TGTGCCAGCAGCATTCAGGGGAGCCAGTACTTC
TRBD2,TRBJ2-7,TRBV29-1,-,CSVERDSYEQYF,TGCAGCGTGGAGCGGGATTCCTACGAGCAGTACTTC
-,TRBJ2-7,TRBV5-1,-,CASSPLATPQVWYF,TGCGCCAGCAGCCCCTTAGCGACACCACAAGTTTGGTACTTC
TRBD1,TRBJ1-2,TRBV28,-,CASRKCGVGTGLLDYGYTF,TGTGCCAGCAGGAAGTGTGGGGTGGGGACAGGGCTCCTTGACTATGGCTACACCTTC
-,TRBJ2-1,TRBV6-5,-,CASSYNQLASSEQFF,TGTGCCAGCAGTTACAATCAACTAGCAAGCAGCGAGCAGTTCTTC
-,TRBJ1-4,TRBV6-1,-,CASSVTRTNEKLFF,TGTGCCAGCAGTGTGACACGAACTAATGAAAAACTGTTTTTT
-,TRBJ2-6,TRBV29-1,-,CSAEQGANVLTF,TGCAGCGCTGAACAGGGAGCCAACGTCCTGACTTTC
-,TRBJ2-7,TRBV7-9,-,CASSSNYEQYF,TGTGCCAGCAGTTCAAACTACGAGCAGTACTTC
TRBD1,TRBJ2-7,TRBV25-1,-,CASSFQGVTYEQYF,TGTGCCAGCAGTTTTCAGGGGGTGACCTACGAGCAGTACTTC
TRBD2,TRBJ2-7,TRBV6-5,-,CASSYKREGAYEQYF,TGTGCCAGCAGTTATAAGCGGGAGGGCGCCTACGAGCAGTACTTC
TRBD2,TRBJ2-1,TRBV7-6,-,CASSTKIPESGRDNEQFF,TGTGCCAGCAGCACAAAGATACCAGAGAGCGGGAGGGACAATGAGCAGTTCTTC
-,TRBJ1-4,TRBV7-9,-,CASSPNDREREKLFF,TGTGCCAGCAGTCCAAACGACAGAGAACGGGAAAAACTGTTTTTT
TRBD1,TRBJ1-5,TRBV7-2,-,CASSLVGQGNQPQHF,TGTGCCAGCAGCTTAGTAGGACAGGGCAATCAGCCCCAGCATTTT
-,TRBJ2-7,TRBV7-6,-,CASSSSGTGGEQYF,TGTGCCAGCAGCTCGAGCGGGACAGGAGGCGAGCAGTACTTC
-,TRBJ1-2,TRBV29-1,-,CSVDRGNF,TGCAGCGTTGACAGGGGCAATTTC
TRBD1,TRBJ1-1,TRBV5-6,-,CASRQQGWDTEAFF,TGTGCCAGCAGGCAACAGGGGTGGGACACTGAAGCTTTCTTT
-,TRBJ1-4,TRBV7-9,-,CASSLREKLFF,TGTGCCAGCAGCTTACGTGAAAAACTGTTTTTT
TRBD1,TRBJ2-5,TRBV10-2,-,CASSGRTGPQETQYF,TGCGCCAGCAGTGGTCGGACAGGCCCCCAAGAGACCCAGTACTTC
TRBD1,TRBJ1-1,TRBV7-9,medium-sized,CASSYTGGSTEAFF,TGTGCCAGCAGCTACACAGGGGGGAGCACTGAAGCTTTCTTT
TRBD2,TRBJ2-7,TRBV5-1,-,CASSSTSTRHEQYF,TGCGCCAGCAGCTCGACTAGCACTAGACACGAGCAGTACTTC
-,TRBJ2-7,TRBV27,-,CASRFDAFRSSYEQYF,TGTGCCAGCCGCTTCGACGCGTTTAGGAGCTCCTACGAGCAGTACTTC
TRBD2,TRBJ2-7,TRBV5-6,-,CASSPRTSGRGGAYEQYF,TGTGCCAGCAGCCCCAGGACTAGCGGGAGAGGTGGGGCCTACGAGCAGTACTTC
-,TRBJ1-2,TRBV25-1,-,CASSEFEGKGDYGYTF,TGTGCCAGCAGTGAATTTGAGGGGAAGGGGGACTATGGCTACACCTTC
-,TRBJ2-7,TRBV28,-,CASSLLRSGPYEQYF,TGTGCCAGCAGTTTATTGCGGAGCGGCCCCTACGAGCAGTACTTC
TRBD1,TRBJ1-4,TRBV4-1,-,CASSSSWGQGEKLFF,TGCGCCAGCAGCTCTTCGTGGGGACAGGGGGAAAAACTGTTTTTT
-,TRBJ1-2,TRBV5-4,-,CASSIGQTINYGYTF,TGTGCCAGCAGCATCGGACAGACCATCAACTATGGCTACACCTTC
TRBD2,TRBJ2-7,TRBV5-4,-,CASSLATSGRVEQYF,TGTGCCAGCAGCTTGGCAACTAGCGGGAGGGTCGAGCAGTACTTC
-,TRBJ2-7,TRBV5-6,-,CASSRADFHYEQYF,TGTGCCAGCAGCCGGGCGGACTTTCACTACGAGCAGTACTTC
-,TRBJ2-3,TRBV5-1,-,CASSIRDSKDTQYF,TGCGCCAGCAGCATCCGGGACTCCAAAGATACGCAGTATTTT
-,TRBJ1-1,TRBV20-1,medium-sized,CSAHPTEAFF,TGCAGTGCACACCCCACTGAAGCTTTCTTT